A selection of T cell receptor beta chains follows, all from one sample in a study of shared clonotypes between healthy human individuals. Repertoires were generated with immunoSEQ multiplex PCR, while TCRdb's copy carries only in-frame clones and drops some. The data hold some 630,000 clones, with more than 70% observed a single time. What was sequenced was memory CD4+ T cells sorted from blood. The receptors were sampled from a woman in her twenties or thirties in good health. Each CDR3 is given with its conserved first and last residue. The D gene is left open where the match is weak. Part of the rows lack a size; the others show once, few, many or a class for expanded clones.

abundance	j_gene	d_gene	v_gene	CDR3nt	CDR3aa
few	TRBJ1-6	TRBD1	TRBV6-1	TGTGCCAGCAGATTTCGGACAGGGAGTAATTCACCCCTCCACTTT	CASRFRTGSNSPLHF
few	TRBJ2-2	NA	TRBV5-4	TGTGCCAGCAGCTTGGCGTTTGGAACTGGGAAAAACACCGGGGAGCTGTTTTTT	CASSLAFGTGKNTGELFF
NA	TRBJ2-3	TRBD1	TRBV5-1	TGCGCCAGCAGCAAGACAGGGGTCCCCCGTGATACGCAGTATTTT	CASSKTGVPRDTQYF
NA	TRBJ2-3	NA	TRBV5-1	TGCGCCAGCAGGGGGTTCGGCACAGATACGCAGTATTTT	CASRGFGTDTQYF
NA	TRBJ2-5	NA	TRBV5-1	TGCGCCAGCAGCTTCTCCCCACAGGGAGTCCAAGAGACCCAGTACTTC	CASSFSPQGVQETQYF
NA	TRBJ2-2	TRBD2	TRBV19	TGTGCCAGTACCCAGACTAGCGGGAGCTACACCGGGGAGCTGTTTTTT	CASTQTSGSYTGELFF
NA	TRBJ1-1	NA	TRBV7-9	TGTGCCAGCAGCCCTGACGGGGCCAGGAACACTGAAGCTTTCTTT	CASSPDGARNTEAFF
once	TRBJ1-1	TRBD1	TRBV5-4	TGTGCCAGCAGCTTGCCAGGGGGGACGAACACTGAAGCTTTCTTT	CASSLPGGTNTEAFF
NA	TRBJ1-5	NA	TRBV28	TGTGCCAGCATAAACTACGGAGGTCAGCCCCAGCATTTT	CASINYGGQPQHF
NA	TRBJ1-1	NA	TRBV7-9	TGTGCCAGCAGCTTACTTTCAGGGACTGAAGCTTTCTTT	CASSLLSGTEAFF
NA	TRBJ2-2	NA	TRBV6-6	TGTGCCAGCAGTTCGGGAGAGGGAGTGGGCACCGGGGAGCTGTTTTTT	CASSSGEGVGTGELFF
NA	TRBJ2-3	NA	TRBV6-1	TGTGCCAGCAGGGCAGGCCTAAGCACAGATACGCAGTATTTT	CASRAGLSTDTQYF
NA	TRBJ2-7	NA	TRBV27	TGTGCCAGCAAACGTGACTGGGTAGCCTACGAGCAGTACTTC	CASKRDWVAYEQYF
NA	TRBJ1-1	NA	TRBV29-1	TGCAGCGGCTCGGGAGGGGGCACTGAAGCTTTCTTT	CSGSGGGTEAFF
NA	TRBJ2-7	TRBD2	TRBV7-2	TGTGCCAGCAGCTTACGATCTAGCGGGAGCCCACGCTCCTACGAGCAGTACTTC	CASSLRSSGSPRSYEQYF
NA	TRBJ1-2	NA	TRBV19	TGTGCCAGTAGTGTACCAGGGGCAGACTTATCCTATGGCTACACCTTC	CASSVPGADLSYGYTF
NA	TRBJ2-5	NA	TRBV5-1	TGCGCCAGCAGCTTGGCCGGGAGTGTCGAGACCCAGTACTTC	CASSLAGSVETQYF
NA	TRBJ1-1	NA	TRBV5-1	TGCGCCAGCAGCCCTTCGACGGAGATGAACACTGAAGCTTTCTTT	CASSPSTEMNTEAFF
many	TRBJ2-1	NA	TRBV2	TGTGCCAGCAGTGAATTGGCAGCCTACAATGAGCAGTTCTTC	CASSELAAYNEQFF
NA	TRBJ2-1	TRBD2	TRBV4-1	TGCGCCAGCAGCCAAGATTTAGACGGGACTAGGGTGTTCTTC	CASSQDLDGTRVFF
NA	TRBJ2-2	NA	TRBV19	TGTGCCAGTAGTACCACGGGAAGGATGGGAGAAGGCGGGGAGCTGTTTTTT	CASSTTGRMGEGGELFF
NA	TRBJ2-5	TRBD1	TRBV2	TGTGCCACCGGGGACAGGTACCAAGAGACCCAGTACTTC	CATGDRYQETQYF